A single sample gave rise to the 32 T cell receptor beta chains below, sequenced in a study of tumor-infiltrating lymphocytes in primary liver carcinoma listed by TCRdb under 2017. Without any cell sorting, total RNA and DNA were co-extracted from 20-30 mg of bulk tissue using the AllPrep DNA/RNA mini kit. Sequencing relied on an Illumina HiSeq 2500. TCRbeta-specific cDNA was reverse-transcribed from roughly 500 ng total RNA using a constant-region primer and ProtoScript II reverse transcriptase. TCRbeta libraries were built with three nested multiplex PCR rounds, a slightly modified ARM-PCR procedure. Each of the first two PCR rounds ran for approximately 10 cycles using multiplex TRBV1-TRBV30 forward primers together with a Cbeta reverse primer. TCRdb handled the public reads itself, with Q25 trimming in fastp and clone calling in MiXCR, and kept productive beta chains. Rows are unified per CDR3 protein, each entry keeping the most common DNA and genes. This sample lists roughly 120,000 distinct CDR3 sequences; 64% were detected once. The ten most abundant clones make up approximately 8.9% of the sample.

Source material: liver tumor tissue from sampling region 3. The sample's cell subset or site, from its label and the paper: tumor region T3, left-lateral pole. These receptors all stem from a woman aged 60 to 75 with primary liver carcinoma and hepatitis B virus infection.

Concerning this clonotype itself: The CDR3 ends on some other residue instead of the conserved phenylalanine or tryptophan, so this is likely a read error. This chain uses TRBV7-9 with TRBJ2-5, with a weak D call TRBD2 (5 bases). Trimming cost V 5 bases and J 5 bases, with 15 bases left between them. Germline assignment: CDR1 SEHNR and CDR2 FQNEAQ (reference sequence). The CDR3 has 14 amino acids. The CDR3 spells CASSQPGTRETQYL. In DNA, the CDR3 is TGTGCCAGCAGCCAACCGGGAACCCGGGAGACCCAGTACCTC.

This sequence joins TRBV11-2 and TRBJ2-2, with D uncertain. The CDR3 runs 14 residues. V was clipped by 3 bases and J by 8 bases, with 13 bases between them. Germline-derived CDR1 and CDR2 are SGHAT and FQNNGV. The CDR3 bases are TGTGCCAGCAGCTTGAGTAGGGCGATAGGGGAGCTGTTTTTT. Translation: CASSLSRAIGELFF.

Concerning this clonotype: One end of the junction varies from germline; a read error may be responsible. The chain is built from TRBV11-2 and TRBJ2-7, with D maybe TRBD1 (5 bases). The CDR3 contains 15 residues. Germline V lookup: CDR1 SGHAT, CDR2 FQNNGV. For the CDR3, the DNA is TGCGCCAGCAGTTTAGATACAGGCCCAGGGTACGAGCATTACTTC. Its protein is CASSLDTGPGYEHYF.

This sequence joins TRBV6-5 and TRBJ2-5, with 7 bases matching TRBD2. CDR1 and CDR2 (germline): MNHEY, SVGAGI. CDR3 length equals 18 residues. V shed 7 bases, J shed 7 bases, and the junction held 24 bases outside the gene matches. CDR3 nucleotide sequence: TGTGCCAGCATTTGCTCGATCAGGGCTAGCGGTCGCCGGGGGACCCAGTACTTC. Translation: CASICSIRASGRRGTQYF.

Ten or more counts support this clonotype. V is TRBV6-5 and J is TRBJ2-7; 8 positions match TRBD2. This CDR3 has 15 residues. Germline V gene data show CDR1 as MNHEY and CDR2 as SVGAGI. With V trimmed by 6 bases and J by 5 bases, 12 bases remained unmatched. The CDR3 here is CASSRPGGLTHEQYF. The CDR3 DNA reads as TGTGCCAGCAGCCGCCCGGGGGGGCTTACCCACGAGCAGTACTTC.

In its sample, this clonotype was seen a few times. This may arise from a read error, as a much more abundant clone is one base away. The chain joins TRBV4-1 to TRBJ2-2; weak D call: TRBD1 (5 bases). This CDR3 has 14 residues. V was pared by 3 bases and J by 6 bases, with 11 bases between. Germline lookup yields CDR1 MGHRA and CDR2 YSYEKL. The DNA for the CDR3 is TGCGCCAGCAGCCAGGTCGACAGTCCCGGGGAGCTGTTTTTT. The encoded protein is CASSQVDSPGELFF.

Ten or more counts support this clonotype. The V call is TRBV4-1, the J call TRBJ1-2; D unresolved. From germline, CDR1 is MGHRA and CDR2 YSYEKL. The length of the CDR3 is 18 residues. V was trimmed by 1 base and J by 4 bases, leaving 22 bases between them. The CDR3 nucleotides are TGCGCCAGCAGCCAAGGCGGGGTCAGCCACCTCAGACCCTATGGCTACACCTTC. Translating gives CASSQGGVSHLRPYGYTF.

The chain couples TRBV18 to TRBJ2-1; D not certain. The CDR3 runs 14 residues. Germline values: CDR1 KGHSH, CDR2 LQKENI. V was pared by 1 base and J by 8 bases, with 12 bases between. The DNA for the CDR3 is TGTGCCAGCTCACCACAGGGTTGGCACGATGAGCAGTTCTTC. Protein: CASSPQGWHDEQFF.

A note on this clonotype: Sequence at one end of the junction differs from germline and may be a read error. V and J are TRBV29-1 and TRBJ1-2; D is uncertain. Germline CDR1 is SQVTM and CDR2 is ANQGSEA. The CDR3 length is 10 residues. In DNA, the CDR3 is TGCATCGTTGACGAGGAGGGCTACACCTTC. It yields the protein CIVDEEGYTF.

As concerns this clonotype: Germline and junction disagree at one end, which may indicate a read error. CDR3 residues: CAGSQDQGSNTGELFF. The CDR3 bases are TGCGCCGGCAGCCAAGATCAAGGTTCGAACACCGGGGAACTGTTTTTT. V is TRBV4-1 and J is TRBJ2-2; D is possibly TRBD2 (5 bases). Per germline, CDR1 MGHRA and CDR2 YSYEKL. The CDR3 is 16 amino acids.

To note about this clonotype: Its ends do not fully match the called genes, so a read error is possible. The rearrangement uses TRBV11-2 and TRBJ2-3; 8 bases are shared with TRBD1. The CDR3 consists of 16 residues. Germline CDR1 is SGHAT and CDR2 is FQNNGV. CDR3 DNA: TGTGCCAGCAGCTCAACCCGGTTGCAGGGGGCAGATACGCACTATTTC. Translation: CASSSTRLQGADTHYF.

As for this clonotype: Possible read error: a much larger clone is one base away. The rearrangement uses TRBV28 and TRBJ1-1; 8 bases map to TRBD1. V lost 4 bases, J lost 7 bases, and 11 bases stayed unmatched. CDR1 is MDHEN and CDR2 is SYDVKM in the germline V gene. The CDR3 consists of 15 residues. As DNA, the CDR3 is TGTGCCAGCAGTTCTTTAGACAGGGGAGGCATTGAAGCTTTCTTT. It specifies CASSSLDRGGIEAFF.

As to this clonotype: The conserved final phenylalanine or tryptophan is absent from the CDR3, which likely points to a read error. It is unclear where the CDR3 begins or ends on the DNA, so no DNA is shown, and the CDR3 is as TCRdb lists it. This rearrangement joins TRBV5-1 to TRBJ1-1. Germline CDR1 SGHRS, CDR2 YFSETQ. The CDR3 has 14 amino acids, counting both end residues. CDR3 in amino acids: CASSFDNRNTEASL.

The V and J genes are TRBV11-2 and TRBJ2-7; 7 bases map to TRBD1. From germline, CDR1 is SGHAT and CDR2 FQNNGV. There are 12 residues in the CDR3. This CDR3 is CVNSLGGHEQYF. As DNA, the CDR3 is TGTGTCAACAGTTTAGGGGGCCACGAGCAGTACTTC.

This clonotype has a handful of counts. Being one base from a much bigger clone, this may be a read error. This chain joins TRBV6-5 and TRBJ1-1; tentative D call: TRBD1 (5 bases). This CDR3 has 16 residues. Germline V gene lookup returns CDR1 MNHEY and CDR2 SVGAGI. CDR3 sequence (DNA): TGTGTCAGCAGTTACTCCAGGGCTGCCGCGAACACTGAAGCTTTCTTT. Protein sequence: CVSSYSRAAANTEAFF.

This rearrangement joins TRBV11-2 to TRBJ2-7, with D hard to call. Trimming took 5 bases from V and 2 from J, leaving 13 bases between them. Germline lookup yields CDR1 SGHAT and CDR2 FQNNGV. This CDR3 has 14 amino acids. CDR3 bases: TGTGCCAGCAGCCCCACAGAACAGACCTACGAGCAGTACTTC. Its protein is CASSPTEQTYEQYF. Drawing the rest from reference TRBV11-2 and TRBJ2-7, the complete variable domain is EAGVAQSPRYKIIEKRQSVAFWCNPISGHATLYWYQQILGQGPKLLIQFQNNGVVDDSQLPKDRFSAERLKGVDSTLKIQPAKLEDSAVYLCASSPTEQTYEQYFGPGTRLTVT.

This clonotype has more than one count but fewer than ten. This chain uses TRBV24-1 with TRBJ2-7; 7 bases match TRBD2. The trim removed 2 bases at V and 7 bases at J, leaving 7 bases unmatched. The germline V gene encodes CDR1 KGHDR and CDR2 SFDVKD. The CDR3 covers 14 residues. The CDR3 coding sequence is TGTGCCACCAGTGATTCCGACGGACTAGGGGAGCAGTACTTC. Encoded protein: CATSDSDGLGEQYF.

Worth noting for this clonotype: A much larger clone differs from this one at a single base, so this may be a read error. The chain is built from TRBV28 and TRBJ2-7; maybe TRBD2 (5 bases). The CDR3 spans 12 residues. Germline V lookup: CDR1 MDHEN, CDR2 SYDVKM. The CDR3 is CVIQGSSYEQYF. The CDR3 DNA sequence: TGTGTCATCCAAGGGAGCTCCTACGAGCAGTACTTC.

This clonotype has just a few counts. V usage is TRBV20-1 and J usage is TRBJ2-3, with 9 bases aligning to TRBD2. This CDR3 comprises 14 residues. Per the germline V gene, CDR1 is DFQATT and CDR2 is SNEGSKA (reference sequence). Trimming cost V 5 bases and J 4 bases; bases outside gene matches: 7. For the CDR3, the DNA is TGCAGTGCTGGGGCTAGCGGGATGGCAGATACGCAGTATTTT. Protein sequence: CSAGASGMADTQYF.

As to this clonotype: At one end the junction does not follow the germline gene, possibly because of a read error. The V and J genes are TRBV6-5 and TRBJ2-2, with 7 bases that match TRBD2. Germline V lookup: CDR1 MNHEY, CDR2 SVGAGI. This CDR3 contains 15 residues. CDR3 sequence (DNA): TGTGCCAGCAGTTATCGTGGGAGGGTGACCGGGGAACTGTTATTT. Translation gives CASSYRGRVTGELLF.

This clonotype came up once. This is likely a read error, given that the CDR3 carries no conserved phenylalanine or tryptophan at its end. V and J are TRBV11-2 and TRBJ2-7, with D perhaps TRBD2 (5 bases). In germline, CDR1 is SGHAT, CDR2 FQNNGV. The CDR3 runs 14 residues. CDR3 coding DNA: TGTGCCATCAGCCCTCCCCGGGGCTCCTACGAGCAGTACTAC. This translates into CAISPPRGSYEQYY.

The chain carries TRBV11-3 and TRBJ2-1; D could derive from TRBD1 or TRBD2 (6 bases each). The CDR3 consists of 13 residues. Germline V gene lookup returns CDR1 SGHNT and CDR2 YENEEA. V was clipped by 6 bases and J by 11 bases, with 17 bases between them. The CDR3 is CASSAGGHNKQFF. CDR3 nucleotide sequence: TGTGCCAGCAGTGCCGGGGGCCATAATAAGCAGTTCTTC. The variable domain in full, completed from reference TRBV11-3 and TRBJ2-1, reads EAGVVQSPRYKIIEKKQPVAFWCNPISGHNTLYWYLQNLGQGPELLIRYENEEAVDDSQLPKDRFSAERLKGVDSTLKIQPAELGDSAVYLCASSAGGHNKQFFGPGTRLTVL.

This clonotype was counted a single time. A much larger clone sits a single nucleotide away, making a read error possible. CDR3 protein: CASSPDRDRGNEQFF. The CDR3 coding sequence is TGTGCCAGCAGCCCCGACCGGGACAGGGGTAATGAGCAGTTCTTC. This rearrangement joins TRBV5-8 to TRBJ2-1; 10 bases are a match to TRBD1. The CDR3 has 15 residues. CDR1 and CDR2 from the germline V gene are SGHTS and YDEGEE. V shed 4 bases and J 7 bases; nucleotides not matched to a gene: 8.

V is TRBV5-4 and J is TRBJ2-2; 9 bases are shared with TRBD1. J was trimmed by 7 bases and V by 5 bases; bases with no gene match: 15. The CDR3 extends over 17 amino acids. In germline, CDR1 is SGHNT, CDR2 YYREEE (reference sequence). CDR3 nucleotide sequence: TGTGCCAGCAGTTCCACCAGGACAGGGGACTCGGACGGGGAGCTGTTTTTT. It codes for CASSSTRTGDSDGELFF.

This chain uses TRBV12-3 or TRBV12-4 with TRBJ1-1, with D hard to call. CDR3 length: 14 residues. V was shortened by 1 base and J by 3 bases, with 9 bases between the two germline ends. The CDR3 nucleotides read TGTGCCAGCAGTTTAGACAGTCTATACACTGAAGCTTTCTTT. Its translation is CASSLDSLYTEAFF.

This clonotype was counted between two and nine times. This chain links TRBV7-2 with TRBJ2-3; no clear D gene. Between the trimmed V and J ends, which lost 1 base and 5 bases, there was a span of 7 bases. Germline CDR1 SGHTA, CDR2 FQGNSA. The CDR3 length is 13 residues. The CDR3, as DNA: TGTGCCAGCAGCTTAGAGGCTGAAGATACGCAGTATTTT. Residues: CASSLEAEDTQYF.

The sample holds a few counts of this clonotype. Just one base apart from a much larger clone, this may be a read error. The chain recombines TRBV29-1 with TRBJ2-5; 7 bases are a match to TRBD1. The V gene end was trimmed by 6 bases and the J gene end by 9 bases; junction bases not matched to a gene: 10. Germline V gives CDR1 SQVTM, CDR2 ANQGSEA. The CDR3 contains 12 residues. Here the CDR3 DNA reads TGCAGCGTACGACAGGGAGAGGAGGCCCAGTACTTC. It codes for CSVRQGEEAQYF.

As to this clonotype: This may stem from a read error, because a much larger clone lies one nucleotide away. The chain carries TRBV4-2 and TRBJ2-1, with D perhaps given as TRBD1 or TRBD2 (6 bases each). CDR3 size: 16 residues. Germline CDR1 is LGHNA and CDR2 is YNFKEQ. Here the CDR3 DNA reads TGTGCCAGCAGCCAGACTAGAGGTAGTGGGGACAATGAGCAGCTCTTC. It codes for CASSQTRGSGDNEQLF.

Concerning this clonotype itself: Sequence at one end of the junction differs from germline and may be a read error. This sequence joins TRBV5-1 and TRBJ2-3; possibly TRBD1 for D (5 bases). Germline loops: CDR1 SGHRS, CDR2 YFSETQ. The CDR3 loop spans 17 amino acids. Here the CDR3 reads CVSSPLGSNQGADTQYF. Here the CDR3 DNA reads TGCGTCAGCAGTCCCTTGGGTAGCAATCAAGGGGCAGATACGCAGTATTTT.

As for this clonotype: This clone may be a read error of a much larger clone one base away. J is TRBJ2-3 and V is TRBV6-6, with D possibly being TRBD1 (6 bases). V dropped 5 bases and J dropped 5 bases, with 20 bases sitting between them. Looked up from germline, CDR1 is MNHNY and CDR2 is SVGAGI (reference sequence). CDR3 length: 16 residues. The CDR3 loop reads CASSRAGTTIRDTQYF. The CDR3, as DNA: TGTGCCAGCAGTCGTGCCGGGACAACTATCAGAGATACGCAGTATTTT.

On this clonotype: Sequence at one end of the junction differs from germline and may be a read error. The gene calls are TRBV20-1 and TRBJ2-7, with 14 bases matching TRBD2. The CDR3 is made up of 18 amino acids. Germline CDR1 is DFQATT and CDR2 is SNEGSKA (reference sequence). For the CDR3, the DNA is TGCAGTGCTAGAGATGGGGGACTAGCGGGAGAAAGCTCCTACGAGCAGTACTTT. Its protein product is CSARDGGLAGESSYEQYF.

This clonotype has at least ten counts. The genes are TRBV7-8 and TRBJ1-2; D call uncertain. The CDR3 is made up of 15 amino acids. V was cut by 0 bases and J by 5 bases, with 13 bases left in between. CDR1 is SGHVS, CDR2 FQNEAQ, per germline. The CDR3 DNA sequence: TGTGCCAGCAGCTTAGCCGGGTCCGGGGAATATGGCTACACCTTC. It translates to CASSLAGSGEYGYTF.